This T cell receptor beta chain was obtained from a study of CD8 T cells in ankylosing spondylitis. Germline V gene lookup returns CDR1 SGHVS and CDR2 FNYEAQ. This CDR3 contains 14 residues. V was pared by 3 bases and J by 4 bases, with 12 bases between. This clonotype was recorded many times. Its antigen is not known. TCRdb reprocessed the 5' RACE reads with MiXCR, giving one entry per CDR3 protein. The table has under 200,000 distinct CDR3 sequences, roughly 12% seen once. Points from the study as a whole: A motif of eight highly homologous TCR beta variants was seen as apparently characteristic of ankylosing spondylitis blood. Some of these motif variants have turned up before, in reports on reactive arthritis synovial fluid and blood. Matched ankylosing spondylitis synovial fluid reportedly contained a significantly enriched population of disease-linked clones.

This clonotype originated in a male donor with ankylosing spondylitis or in good health (not recorded which). Source material: blood, either unsorted or a sorted T cell fraction (not recorded which). The chain links TRBV7-6 to TRBJ1-1, with a weak D call TRBD1 (5 bases). The CDR3: CASSFLQGGTEAFF. The DNA for the CDR3 is TGTGCCAGCAGCTTCCTTCAGGGAGGCACTGAAGCTTTCTTT.